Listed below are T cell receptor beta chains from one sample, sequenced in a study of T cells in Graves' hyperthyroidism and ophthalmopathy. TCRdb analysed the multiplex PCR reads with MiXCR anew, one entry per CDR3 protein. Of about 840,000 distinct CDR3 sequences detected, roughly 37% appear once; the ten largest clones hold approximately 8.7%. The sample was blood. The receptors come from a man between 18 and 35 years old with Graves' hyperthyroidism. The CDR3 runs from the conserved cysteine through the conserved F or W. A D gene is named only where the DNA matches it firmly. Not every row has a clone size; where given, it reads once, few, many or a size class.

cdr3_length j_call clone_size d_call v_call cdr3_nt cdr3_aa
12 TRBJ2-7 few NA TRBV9 TGTGCCAGCAGCGCCCCCGGGAGTGAGCAGTACTTC CASSAPGSEQYF
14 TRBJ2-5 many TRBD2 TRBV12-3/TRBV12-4 TGTGCCAGCAGTGGGCTAGCGGGAGGAGAGACCCAGTACTTC CASSGLAGGETQYF
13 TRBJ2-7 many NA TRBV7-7 TGTGCTAGCAGCCCCGGACCGGACTACGAGCAGTACTTC CASSPGPDYEQYF
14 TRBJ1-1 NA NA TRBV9 TGTGCCAGCAGGGAGACAGGAGAGGGGACTGAAGCTTTCTTT CASRETGEGTEAFF
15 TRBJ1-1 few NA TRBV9 TGTGCCAGCAGCCGGGGGGCAGGCTGGAACACTGAAGCTTTCTTT CASSRGAGWNTEAFF
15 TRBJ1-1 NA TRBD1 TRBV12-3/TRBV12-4 TGTGCCAGCAGTTTCGGGGACAGGGCCCACACTGAAGCTTTCTTT CASSFGDRAHTEAFF
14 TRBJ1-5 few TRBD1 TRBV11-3 TGTGCCAGCAGCTTAGATTACAGGGGTCAGCCCCAGCATTTT CASSLDYRGQPQHF
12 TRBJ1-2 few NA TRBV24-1 TGTGCCACCAGTGAGGGGTCCTATGGCTACACCTTC CATSEGSYGYTF
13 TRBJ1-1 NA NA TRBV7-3 TGTGCCAGCAGCACCCGACAGGAAACTGAAGCTTTCTTT CASSTRQETEAFF
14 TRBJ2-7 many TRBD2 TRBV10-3 TGTGCCATTGGGTCCCAGGGACTACCCTACGAGCAGTACTTC CAIGSQGLPYEQYF
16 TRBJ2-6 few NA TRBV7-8 TGTGCCAGCAGCTTCCCGAGTCTCTCTGGGGCCAACGTCCTGACTTTC CASSFPSLSGANVLTF
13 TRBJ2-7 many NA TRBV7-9 TGTGCCAGCAGCTTAGGTGCTAACTACGAGCAGTACTTC CASSLGANYEQYF
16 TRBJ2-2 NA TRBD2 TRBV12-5 TGTGCTAGTGGTTTGGGACTAGCGGGAGTGACCGGGGAGCTGTTTTTT CASGLGLAGVTGELFF
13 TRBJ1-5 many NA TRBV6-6 TGTGCCAGCAGTTTCGGGCTTAACGGGCCCCAGCATTTT CASSFGLNGPQHF